These 5 T cell receptor beta chains came from one sample sequenced in a study of control samples from healthy donors and cancer patients. Using immunoSEQ multiplex PCR, the repertoire was profiled, and TCRdb retains in-frame clones only, with some absent. The table lists 100,000 to 150,000 clones, 92% of them singletons, with around 2.1% in the top ten. The sequenced sample consisted of blood. Source of these receptors: a woman in her 50s in good health.

This chain connects TRBV30 to TRBJ1-2; TRBD1 matches 9 bases. CDR1 and CDR2 from the germline V gene are GTSNPN and SVGIG (reference sequence). The CDR3 runs 12 residues. Unmatched junction bases numbered 3, after V lost 6 bases and J lost 4 bases. CDR3 nucleotide sequence: TGTGCCTGTAGGACAGGGGTCTATGGCTACACCTTC. It is translated as CACRTGVYGYTF.

The chain carries TRBV5-6 and TRBJ2-1, with 11 bases lining up with TRBD2. Trimming removed 4 bases from V and 8 bases from J; junction bases left unmatched: 5. This CDR3 region has 14 residues. Per germline, CDR1 SGHDT and CDR2 YYEEEE. The CDR3, as DNA: TGTGCCAGCAGCCTGGGACTAGCGGAGGATGAGCAGTTCTTC. Amino acids: CASSLGLAEDEQFF.

The chain joins TRBV2 to TRBJ2-1; TRBD2 agrees at 8 bases. Germline loops: CDR1 SNHLY, CDR2 FYNNEI. With V trimmed by 10 bases and J by 5 bases, 10 bases remained unmatched. This CDR3 contains 14 residues. Written as DNA, the CDR3 is TGTGCCACCCGCCAGGTACTAGCGGACAATGAGCAGTTCTTC. Translating gives CATRQVLADNEQFF.

This chain links TRBV28 with TRBJ2-5; maybe TRBD1 (6 bases). This CDR3 contains 13 residues. Germline V CDR1 and CDR2: MDHEN, SYDVKM. Trimming pared 6 bases from V and 4 bases from J, leaving 12 bases between. The CDR3 DNA reads TGTGCCAGCAGATCGACAGGTATAGAGACCCAGTACTTC. Protein: CASRSTGIETQYF.

The chain uses TRBV5-4 and TRBJ2-4; D is uncertain. V shed 4 bases and J shed 3 bases, with 17 bases lying between them. The germline CDR1 and CDR2 sequences are SGHNT and YYREEE (reference sequence). The CDR3 spans 16 residues. The CDR3 region has the DNA TGTGCCAGCAGCGCTGGCGCGGAGAGAGGCAAAAACATTCAGTACTTC. As protein: CASSAGAERGKNIQYF.